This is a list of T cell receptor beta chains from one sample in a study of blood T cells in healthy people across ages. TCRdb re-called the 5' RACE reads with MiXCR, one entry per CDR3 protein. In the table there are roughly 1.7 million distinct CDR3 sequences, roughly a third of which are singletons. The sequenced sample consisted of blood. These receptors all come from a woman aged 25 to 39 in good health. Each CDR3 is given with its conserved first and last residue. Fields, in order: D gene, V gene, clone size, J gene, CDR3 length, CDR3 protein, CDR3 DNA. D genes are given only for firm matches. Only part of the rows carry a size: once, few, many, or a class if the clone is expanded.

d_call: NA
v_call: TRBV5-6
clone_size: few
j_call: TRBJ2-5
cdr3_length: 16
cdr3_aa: CASSLVGQGYQETQYF
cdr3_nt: TGTGCCAGCAGCTTGGTTGGGCAGGGATACCAAGAGACCCAGTACTTC

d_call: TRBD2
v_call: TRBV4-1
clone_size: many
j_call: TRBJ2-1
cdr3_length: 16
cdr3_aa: CASSQDGVNSGGPEFF
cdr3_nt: TGCGCCAGCAGCCAAGATGGGGTGAATAGCGGGGGGCCGGAGTTCTTC

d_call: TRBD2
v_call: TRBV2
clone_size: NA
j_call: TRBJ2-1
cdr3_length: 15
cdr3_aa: CASRRGTSGYNEQFF
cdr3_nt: TGTGCCAGCCGAAGAGGGACTAGCGGCTACAATGAGCAGTTCTTC

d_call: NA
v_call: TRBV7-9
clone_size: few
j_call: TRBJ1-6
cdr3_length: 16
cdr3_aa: CASIQGGSSYNSPLHF
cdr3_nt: TGTGCCAGCATCCAAGGGGGGAGCTCCTATAATTCACCCCTCCACTTT

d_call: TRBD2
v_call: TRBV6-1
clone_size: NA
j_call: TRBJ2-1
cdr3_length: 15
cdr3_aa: CASRTTSGSCNEQFF
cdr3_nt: TGTGCCAGCAGGACCACTAGCGGGAGTTGCAATGAGCAGTTCTTC

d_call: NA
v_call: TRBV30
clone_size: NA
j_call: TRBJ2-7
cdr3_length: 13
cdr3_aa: CACHTGESYEQYF
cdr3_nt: TGTGCCTGCCACACGGGAGAGTCCTACGAGCAGTACTTC

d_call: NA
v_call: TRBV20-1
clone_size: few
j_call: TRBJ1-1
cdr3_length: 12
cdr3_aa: CSARHRGGEAFF
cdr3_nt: TGCAGTGCTAGACACCGGGGAGGTGAAGCTTTCTTT

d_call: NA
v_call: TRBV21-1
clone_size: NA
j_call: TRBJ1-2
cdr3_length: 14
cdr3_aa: CASSRAPGSDGYTF
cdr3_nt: TGTGCCAGCAGCAGAGCCCCGGGCAGCGATGGCTACACCTTC

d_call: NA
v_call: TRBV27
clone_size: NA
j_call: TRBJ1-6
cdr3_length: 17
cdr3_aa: CASSLNGLVEAENPLHF
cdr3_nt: TGTGCCAGCAGTTTAAACGGCTTAGTGGAGGCTGAGAATCCCCTCCACTTT

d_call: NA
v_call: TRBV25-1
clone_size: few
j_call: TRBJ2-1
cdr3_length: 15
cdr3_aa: CASSAPNAFNNEQFF
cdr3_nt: TGTGCCAGCAGTGCCCCTAACGCCTTCAACAATGAGCAGTTCTTC

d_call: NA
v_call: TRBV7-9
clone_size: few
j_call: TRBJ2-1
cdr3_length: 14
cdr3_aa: CASKGKNWESEQFF
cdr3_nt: TGTGCCAGCAAAGGGAAAAATTGGGAGAGTGAGCAGTTCTTC

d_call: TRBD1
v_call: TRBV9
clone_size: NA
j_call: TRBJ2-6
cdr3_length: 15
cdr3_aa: CASSVTGDGANVLTF
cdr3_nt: TGTGCCAGCAGCGTAACAGGGGACGGGGCCAACGTCCTGACTTTC

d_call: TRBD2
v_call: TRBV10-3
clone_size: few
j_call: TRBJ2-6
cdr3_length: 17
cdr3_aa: CAISESSGGSGANVRTF
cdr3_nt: TGTGCCATCAGTGAGTCTTCGGGGGGTTCTGGGGCCAACGTTCGGACTTTC